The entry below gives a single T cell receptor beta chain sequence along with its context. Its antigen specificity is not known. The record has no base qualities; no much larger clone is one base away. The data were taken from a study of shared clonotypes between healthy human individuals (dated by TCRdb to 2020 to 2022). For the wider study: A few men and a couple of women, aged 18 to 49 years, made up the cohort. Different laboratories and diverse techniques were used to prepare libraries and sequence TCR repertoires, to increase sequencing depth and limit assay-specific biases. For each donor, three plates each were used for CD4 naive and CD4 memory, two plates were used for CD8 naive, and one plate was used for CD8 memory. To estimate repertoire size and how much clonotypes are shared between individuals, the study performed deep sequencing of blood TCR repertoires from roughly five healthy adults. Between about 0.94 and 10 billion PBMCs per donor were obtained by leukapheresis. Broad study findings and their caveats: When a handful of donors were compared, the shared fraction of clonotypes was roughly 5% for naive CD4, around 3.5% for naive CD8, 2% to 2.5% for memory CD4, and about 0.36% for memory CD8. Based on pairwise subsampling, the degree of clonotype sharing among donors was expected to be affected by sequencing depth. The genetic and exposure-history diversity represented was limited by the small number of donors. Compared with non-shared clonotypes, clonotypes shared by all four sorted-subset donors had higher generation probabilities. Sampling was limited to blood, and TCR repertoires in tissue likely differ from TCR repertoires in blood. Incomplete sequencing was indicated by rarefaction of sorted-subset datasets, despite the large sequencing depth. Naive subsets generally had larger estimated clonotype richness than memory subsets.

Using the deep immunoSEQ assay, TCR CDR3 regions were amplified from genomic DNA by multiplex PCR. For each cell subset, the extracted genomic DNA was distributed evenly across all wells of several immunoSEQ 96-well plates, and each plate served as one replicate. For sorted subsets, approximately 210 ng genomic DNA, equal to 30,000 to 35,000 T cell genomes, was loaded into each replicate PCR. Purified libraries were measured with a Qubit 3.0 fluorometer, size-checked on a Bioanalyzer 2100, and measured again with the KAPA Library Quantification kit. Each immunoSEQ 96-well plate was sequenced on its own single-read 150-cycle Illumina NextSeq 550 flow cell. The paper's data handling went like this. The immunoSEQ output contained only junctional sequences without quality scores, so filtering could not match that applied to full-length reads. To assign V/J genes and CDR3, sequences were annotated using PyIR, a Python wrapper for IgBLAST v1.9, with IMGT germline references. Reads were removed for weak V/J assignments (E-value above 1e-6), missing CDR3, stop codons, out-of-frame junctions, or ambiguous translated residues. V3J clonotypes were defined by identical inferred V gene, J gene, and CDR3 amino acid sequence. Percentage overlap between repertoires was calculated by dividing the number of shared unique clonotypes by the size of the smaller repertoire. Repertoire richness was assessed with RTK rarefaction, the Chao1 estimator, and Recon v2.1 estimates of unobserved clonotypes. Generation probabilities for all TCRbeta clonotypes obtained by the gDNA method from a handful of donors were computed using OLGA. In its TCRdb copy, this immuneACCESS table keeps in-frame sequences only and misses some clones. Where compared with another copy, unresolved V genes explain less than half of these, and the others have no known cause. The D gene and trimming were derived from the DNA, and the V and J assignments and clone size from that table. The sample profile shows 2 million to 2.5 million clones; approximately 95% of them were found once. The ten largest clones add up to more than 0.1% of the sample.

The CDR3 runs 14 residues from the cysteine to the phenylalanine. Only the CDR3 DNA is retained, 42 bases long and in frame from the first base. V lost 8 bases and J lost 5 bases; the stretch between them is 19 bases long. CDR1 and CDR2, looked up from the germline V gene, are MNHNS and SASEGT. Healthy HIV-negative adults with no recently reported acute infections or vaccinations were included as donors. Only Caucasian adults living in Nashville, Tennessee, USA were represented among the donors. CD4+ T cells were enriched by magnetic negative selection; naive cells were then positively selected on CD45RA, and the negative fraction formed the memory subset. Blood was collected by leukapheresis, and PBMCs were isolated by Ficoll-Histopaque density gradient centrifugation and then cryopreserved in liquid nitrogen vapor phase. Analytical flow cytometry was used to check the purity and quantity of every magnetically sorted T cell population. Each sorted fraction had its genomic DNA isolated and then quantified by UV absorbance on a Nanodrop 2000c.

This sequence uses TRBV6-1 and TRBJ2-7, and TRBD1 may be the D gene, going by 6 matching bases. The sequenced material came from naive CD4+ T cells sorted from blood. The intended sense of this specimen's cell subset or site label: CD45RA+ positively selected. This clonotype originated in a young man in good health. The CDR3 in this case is CASHLRQESHEQYF. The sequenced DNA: TGTGCCAGCCACCTGCGACAGGAGTCCCACGAGCAGTACTTC.